A selection of T cell receptor beta chains follows, all from one sample in a study of OX40 agonist ivuxolimab in advanced cancers. Sequencing was performed with immunoSEQ multiplex PCR; in TCRdb, only in-frame clones are kept and a portion is missing. The table has tens of thousands of clones, roughly 90% seen once; the top ten hold about 3.8%. The input for sequencing was CD4+ or CD8+ T cells sorted from blood, taken in a trial of the OX40 agonist ivuxolimab. Receptors were obtained from an adult with an advanced solid tumor such as melanoma, head and neck, liver or kidney cancer. CDR3s include the opening cysteine and the closing phenylalanine or tryptophan. Each record gives: V gene, D gene, J gene, CDR3 length, CDR3 protein, CDR3 DNA. The D gene is left open where the match is weak.

v_call: TRBV5-4
d_call: .
j_call: TRBJ2-1
cdr3_length: 15
cdr3_aa: CASSVDSGPDNEQFF
cdr3_nt: TGTGCCAGCAGCGTGGATAGCGGCCCTGACAATGAGCAGTTCTTC

v_call: TRBV5-8
d_call: .
j_call: TRBJ2-7
cdr3_length: 12
cdr3_aa: CASSLGVYEQYF
cdr3_nt: TGTGCCAGCAGCCTAGGGGTCTACGAGCAGTACTTC

v_call: TRBV10-1
d_call: TRBD1
j_call: TRBJ1-2
cdr3_length: 13
cdr3_aa: CASSGTGGYGYTF
cdr3_nt: TGCGCCAGCAGTGGGACAGGAGGCTATGGCTACACCTTC

v_call: TRBV5-1
d_call: .
j_call: TRBJ2-7
cdr3_length: 14
cdr3_aa: CASSSGDGLYEQYF
cdr3_nt: TGCGCCAGCAGCTCCGGGGACGGGCTTTACGAGCAGTACTTC

v_call: TRBV23-1
d_call: .
j_call: TRBJ2-5
cdr3_length: 14
cdr3_aa: CASRSGPLGETQYF
cdr3_nt: TGCGCCAGCAGATCCGGTCCCTTGGGGGAGACCCAGTACTTC

v_call: TRBV5-5
d_call: TRBD1
j_call: TRBJ1-5
cdr3_length: 14
cdr3_aa: CASSPDRALRPQHF
cdr3_nt: TGTGCCAGCAGCCCAGACAGGGCCCTCCGGCCCCAGCATTTT

v_call: TRBV4-1
d_call: TRBD2
j_call: TRBJ2-4
cdr3_length: 16
cdr3_aa: CASSQGTSGRRNIQYF
cdr3_nt: TGCGCCAGCAGCCAAGGGACTAGCGGAAGGAGGAACATTCAGTACTTC

v_call: TRBV6-1
d_call: .
j_call: TRBJ1-5
cdr3_length: 15
cdr3_aa: CASRQQSLGNQPQHF
cdr3_nt: TGTGCCAGCAGGCAACAGAGTTTAGGAAATCAGCCCCAGCATTTT

v_call: TRBV6-4
d_call: TRBD2
j_call: TRBJ2-5
cdr3_length: 17
cdr3_aa: CASSDPGLAGIPETQYF
cdr3_nt: TGTGCCAGCAGTGACCCTGGACTAGCGGGGATCCCGGAGACCCAGTACTTC

v_call: TRBV4-1
d_call: TRBD2
j_call: TRBJ2-3
cdr3_length: 15
cdr3_aa: CASSQGRGRTDTQYF
cdr3_nt: TGCGCCAGCAGCCAAGGGCGCGGGAGGACAGATACGCAGTATTTT

v_call: TRBV28
d_call: .
j_call: TRBJ1-3
cdr3_length: 14
cdr3_aa: CASSSTFSGNTIYF
cdr3_nt: TGTGCCAGCAGTTCCACCTTCTCTGGAAACACCATATATTTT

v_call: TRBV5-1
d_call: TRBD1
j_call: TRBJ2-5
cdr3_length: 16
cdr3_aa: CASSLDGQGGGETQYF
cdr3_nt: TGCGCCAGCAGCTTGGACGGACAGGGGGGAGGAGAGACCCAGTACTTC

v_call: TRBV6-6
d_call: .
j_call: TRBJ1-1
cdr3_length: 15
cdr3_aa: CASSYPRGRDTEAFF
cdr3_nt: TGTGCCAGCAGTTACCCCAGGGGCAGGGACACTGAAGCTTTCTTT

v_call: TRBV5-4
d_call: .
j_call: TRBJ2-7
cdr3_length: 14
cdr3_aa: CASSTRGGSYEQYF
cdr3_nt: TGTGCCAGCAGCACAAGAGGTGGTAGCTACGAGCAGTACTTC

v_call: TRBV6-5
d_call: .
j_call: TRBJ1-4
cdr3_length: 14
cdr3_aa: CASKNLRANEKLFF
cdr3_nt: TGTGCCAGCAAAAACCTGAGGGCAAATGAAAAACTGTTTTTT

v_call: TRBV5-1
d_call: .
j_call: TRBJ2-7
cdr3_length: 14
cdr3_aa: CASSLVQGNYEQYF
cdr3_nt: TGCGCCAGCAGCTTGGTACAGGGTAACTACGAGCAGTACTTC

v_call: TRBV5-5
d_call: .
j_call: TRBJ2-2
cdr3_length: 15
cdr3_aa: CASSLRHENTGELFF
cdr3_nt: TGTGCCAGCAGCTTGAGGCACGAGAACACCGGGGAGCTGTTTTTT

v_call: TRBV11-1
d_call: TRBD1
j_call: TRBJ2-7
cdr3_length: 14
cdr3_aa: CASSLVDRAYEQYF
cdr3_nt: TGTGCCAGCAGCTTGGTGGACAGGGCCTACGAGCAGTACTTC

v_call: TRBV19
d_call: .
j_call: TRBJ2-7
cdr3_length: 14
cdr3_aa: CASSVGLAGYEQYF
cdr3_nt: TGTGCCAGTAGTGTGGGCCTCGCAGGGTACGAGCAGTACTTC

v_call: TRBV29-1
d_call: .
j_call: TRBJ2-1
cdr3_length: 14
cdr3_aa: CSVENQDKYNEQFF
cdr3_nt: TGCAGCGTTGAAAATCAAGACAAATACAATGAGCAGTTCTTC

v_call: TRBV7-3
d_call: TRBD2
j_call: TRBJ2-2
cdr3_length: 15
cdr3_aa: CASSRGSGRSGELFF
cdr3_nt: TGTGCCAGCAGCCGAGGTAGCGGGAGGTCCGGGGAGCTGTTTTTT

v_call: TRBV18
d_call: .
j_call: TRBJ1-1
cdr3_length: 12
cdr3_aa: CASSPQNTEAFF
cdr3_nt: TGTGCCAGCTCGCCACAGAACACTGAAGCTTTCTTT

v_call: TRBV28
d_call: .
j_call: TRBJ1-2
cdr3_length: 13
cdr3_aa: CASGSRRAYGYTF
cdr3_nt: TGTGCCAGCGGTTCGAGGCGAGCTTATGGCTACACCTTC

v_call: TRBV15
d_call: .
j_call: TRBJ2-1
cdr3_length: 16
cdr3_aa: CATSFRLAQSYNEQFF
cdr3_nt: TGTGCCACCAGCTTCAGGCTAGCACAATCATACAATGAGCAGTTCTTC

v_call: TRBV4-1
d_call: TRBD2
j_call: TRBJ2-3
cdr3_length: 18
cdr3_aa: CASSRLPRTSGRFDTQYF
cdr3_nt: TGCGCCAGCAGCCGCCTACCGCGGACTAGCGGGAGGTTCGATACGCAGTATTTT

v_call: TRBV29-1
d_call: TRBD1
j_call: TRBJ2-5
cdr3_length: 12
cdr3_aa: CSAQQGSETQYF
cdr3_nt: TGCAGCGCCCAACAGGGGAGCGAGACCCAGTACTTC

v_call: TRBV12-2
d_call: .
j_call: TRBJ1-3
cdr3_length: 16
cdr3_aa: CASRSSSQGPRNTIYF
cdr3_nt: TGTGCAAGTCGCTCCTCGTCTCAAGGGCCTCGAAACACCATATATTTT

v_call: TRBV11-2
d_call: TRBD2
j_call: TRBJ2-7
cdr3_length: 18
cdr3_aa: CASSLERGGTDRSYEQYF
cdr3_nt: TGTGCCAGCAGCTTAGAGCGGGGGGGGACAGACCGATCCTACGAGCAGTACTTC

v_call: TRBV4-1
d_call: TRBD2
j_call: TRBJ2-5
cdr3_length: 15
cdr3_aa: CASSQDRGSGRALYF
cdr3_nt: TGCGCCAGCAGCCAAGATCGAGGTAGCGGGAGAGCTCTGTACTTC

v_call: TRBV5-6
d_call: .
j_call: TRBJ2-7
cdr3_length: 14
cdr3_aa: CASSLLTGRGEQYF
cdr3_nt: TGTGCCAGCAGCTTGCTAACAGGTCGGGGAGAGCAGTACTTC

v_call: TRBV19
d_call: .
j_call: TRBJ1-5
cdr3_length: 15
cdr3_aa: CASSLDPYSNQPQHF
cdr3_nt: TGTGCCAGTAGTCTCGACCCATATAGCAATCAGCCCCAGCATTTT

v_call: TRBV5-1
d_call: .
j_call: TRBJ2-1
cdr3_length: 14
cdr3_aa: CASSYRTGREEQFF
cdr3_nt: TGCGCCAGCAGCTACCGTACTGGACGAGAGGAGCAGTTCTTC

v_call: TRBV5-1
d_call: .
j_call: TRBJ2-5
cdr3_length: 14
cdr3_aa: CASSLIASQETQYF
cdr3_nt: TGCGCCAGCAGCTTAATAGCGAGCCAAGAGACCCAGTACTTC

v_call: TRBV5-6
d_call: .
j_call: TRBJ2-5
cdr3_length: 14
cdr3_aa: CASSSVRGEETQYF
cdr3_nt: TGTGCCAGCAGCTCGGTCAGGGGCGAAGAGACCCAGTACTTC

v_call: TRBV28
d_call: .
j_call: TRBJ1-6
cdr3_length: 14
cdr3_aa: CASSQGSVNSPLHF
cdr3_nt: TGTGCCAGCAGTCAGGGTAGCGTAAATTCACCCCTCCACTTT

v_call: TRBV6-5
d_call: .
j_call: TRBJ1-3
cdr3_length: 13
cdr3_aa: CASRGPSGNTIYF
cdr3_nt: TGTGCCAGCAGAGGGCCCTCTGGAAACACCATATATTTT